This TCR beta chain was obtained from a study of early T cells in non-severe SARS-CoV-2 infection. For the study at large: Sequencing was performed on bulk RNA from unsorted whole blood, leaving chains unpaired. Findings and caveats of the study: Matching results from VDJdb favored anti-spike CD8 responses, leaving private and CD4 specificities undetected.

This clonotype was detected many times. The antigen remains unidentified. Unique molecular identifiers tagged individual cDNA molecules. TCRdb used MiXCR to reprocess the 5' RACE reads, holding one entry per CDR3 protein. The table has tens of thousands of distinct CDR3 sequences, 12% seen once. The CDR3 contains 17 residues. Trimming cost V 4 bases and J 1 base, with 18 bases left between them. The germline V gene has CDR1 SGHDT and CDR2 YYEEEE. The source material was whole blood. This clonotype was obtained from an adult who was a healthcare worker with PCR-confirmed SARS-CoV-2 infection or an uninfected control (not recorded which). The rearrangement uses TRBV5-6 and TRBJ2-1; either TRBD1 or TRBD2 may supply D (6 bases each). The CDR3 reads CASSPEGHYESYNEQFF. In DNA form, the CDR3 reads TGTGCCAGCAGCCCGGAGGGACATTACGAATCCTACAATGAGCAGTTCTTC.